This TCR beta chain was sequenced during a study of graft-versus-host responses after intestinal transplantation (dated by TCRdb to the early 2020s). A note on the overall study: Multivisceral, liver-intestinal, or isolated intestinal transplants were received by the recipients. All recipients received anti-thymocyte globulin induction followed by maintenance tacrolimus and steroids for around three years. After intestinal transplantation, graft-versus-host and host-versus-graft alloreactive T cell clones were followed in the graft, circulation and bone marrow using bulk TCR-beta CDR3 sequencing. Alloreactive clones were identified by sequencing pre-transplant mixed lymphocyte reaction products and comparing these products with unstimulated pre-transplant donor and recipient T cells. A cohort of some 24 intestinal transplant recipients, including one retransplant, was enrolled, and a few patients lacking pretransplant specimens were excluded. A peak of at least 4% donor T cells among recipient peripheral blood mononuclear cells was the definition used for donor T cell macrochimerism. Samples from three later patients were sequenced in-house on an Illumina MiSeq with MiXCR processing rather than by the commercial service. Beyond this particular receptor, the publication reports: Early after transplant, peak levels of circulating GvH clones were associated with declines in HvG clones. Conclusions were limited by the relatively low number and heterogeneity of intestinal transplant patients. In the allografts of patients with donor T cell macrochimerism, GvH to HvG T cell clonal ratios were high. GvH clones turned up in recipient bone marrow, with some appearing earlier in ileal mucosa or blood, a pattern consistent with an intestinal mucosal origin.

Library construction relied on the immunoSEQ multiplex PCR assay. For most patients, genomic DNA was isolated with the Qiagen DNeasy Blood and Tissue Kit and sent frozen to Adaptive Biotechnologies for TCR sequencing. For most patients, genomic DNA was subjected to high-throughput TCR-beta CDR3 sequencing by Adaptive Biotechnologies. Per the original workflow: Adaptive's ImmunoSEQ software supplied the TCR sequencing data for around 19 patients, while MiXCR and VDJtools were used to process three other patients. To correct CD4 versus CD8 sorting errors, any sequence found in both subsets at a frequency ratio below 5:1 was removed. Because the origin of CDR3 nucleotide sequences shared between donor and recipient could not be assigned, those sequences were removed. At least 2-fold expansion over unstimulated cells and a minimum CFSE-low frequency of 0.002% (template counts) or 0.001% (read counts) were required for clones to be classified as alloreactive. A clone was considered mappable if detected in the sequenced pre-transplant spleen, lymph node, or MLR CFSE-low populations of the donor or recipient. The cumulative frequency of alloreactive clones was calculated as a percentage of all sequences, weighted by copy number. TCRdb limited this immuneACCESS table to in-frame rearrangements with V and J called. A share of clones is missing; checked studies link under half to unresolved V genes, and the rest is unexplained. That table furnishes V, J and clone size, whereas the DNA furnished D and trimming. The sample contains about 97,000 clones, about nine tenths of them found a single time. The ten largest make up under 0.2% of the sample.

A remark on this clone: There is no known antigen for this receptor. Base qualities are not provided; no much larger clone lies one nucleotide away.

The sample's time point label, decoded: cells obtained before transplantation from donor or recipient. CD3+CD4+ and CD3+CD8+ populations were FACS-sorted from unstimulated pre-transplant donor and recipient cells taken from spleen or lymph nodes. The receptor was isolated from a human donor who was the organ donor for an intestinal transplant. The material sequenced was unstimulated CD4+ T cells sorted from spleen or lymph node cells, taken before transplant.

The DNA sequence follows: TGTGCCAGCTCACCTGGCAGCGCGATTTACACAGATACGCAGTATTTT. Its protein product is CASSPGSAIYTDTQYF. The sequence is built from TRBV7-9 and TRBJ2-3, with the D segment identity uncertain. There are 16 amino acids in the CDR3, from cysteine to phenylalanine inclusive. Here the CDR3 DNA is all that survives: 48 bases in frame from base 1. The germline V gene (reference sequence) supplies CDR1 SEHNR and CDR2 FQNEAQ. V gives up 8 bases and J gives up 2 bases, and the segment between their germline ends measures 20 bases.